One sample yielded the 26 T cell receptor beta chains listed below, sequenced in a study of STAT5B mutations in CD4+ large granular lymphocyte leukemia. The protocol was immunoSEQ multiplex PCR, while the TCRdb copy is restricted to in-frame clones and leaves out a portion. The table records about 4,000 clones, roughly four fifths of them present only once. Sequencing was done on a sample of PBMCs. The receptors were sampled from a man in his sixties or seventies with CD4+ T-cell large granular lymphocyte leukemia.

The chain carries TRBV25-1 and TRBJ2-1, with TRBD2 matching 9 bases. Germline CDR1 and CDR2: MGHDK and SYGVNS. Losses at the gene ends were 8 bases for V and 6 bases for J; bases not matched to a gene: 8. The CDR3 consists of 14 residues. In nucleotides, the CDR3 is TGTGCCAGCGCGGTAGCGGGAGCCTTCAATGAGCAGTTCTTC. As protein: CASAVAGAFNEQFF.

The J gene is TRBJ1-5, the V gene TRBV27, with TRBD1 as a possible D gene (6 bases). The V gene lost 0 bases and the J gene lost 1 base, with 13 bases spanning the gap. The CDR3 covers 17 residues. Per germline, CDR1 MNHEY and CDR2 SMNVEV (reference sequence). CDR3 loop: CASSLSEGEISNQPQHF. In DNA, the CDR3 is TGTGCCAGCAGTTTATCCGAGGGGGAGATAAGCAATCAGCCCCAGCATTTT.

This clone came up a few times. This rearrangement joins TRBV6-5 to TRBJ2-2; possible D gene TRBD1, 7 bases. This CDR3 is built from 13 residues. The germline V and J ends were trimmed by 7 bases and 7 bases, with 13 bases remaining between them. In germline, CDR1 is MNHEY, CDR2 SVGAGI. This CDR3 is CASTAGGIGELFF. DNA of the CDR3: TGTGCCAGCACCGCAGGGGGGATCGGGGAGCTGTTTTTT.

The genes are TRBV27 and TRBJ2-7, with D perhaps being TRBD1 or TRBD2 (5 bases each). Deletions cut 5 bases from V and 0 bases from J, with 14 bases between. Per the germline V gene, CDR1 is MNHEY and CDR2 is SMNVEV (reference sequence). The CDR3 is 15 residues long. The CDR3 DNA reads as TGTGCCAGCAGTCCACGGGACGGGCCCTCCTACGAGCAGTACTTC. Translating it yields CASSPRDGPSYEQYF.

CDR3 nucleotide sequence: TGTGCCAGCAGCGCACGTCACACCCAGCGTACGGGCGAAGCTTTCTTT. Protein: CASSARHTQRTGEAFF. The chain is built from TRBV9 and TRBJ1-1; D remains unclear. The CDR3 totals 16 residues. The V end lost 3 bases, the J end lost 8 bases, and 23 bases lay between the germline ends. From germline, CDR1 is SGDLS and CDR2 YYNGEE.

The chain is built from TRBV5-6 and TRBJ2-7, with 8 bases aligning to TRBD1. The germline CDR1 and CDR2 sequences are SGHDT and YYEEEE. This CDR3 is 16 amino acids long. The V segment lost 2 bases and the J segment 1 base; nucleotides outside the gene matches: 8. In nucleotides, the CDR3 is TGTGCCAGCAGCTTTAGGACAGGGACCGCTTCCTACGAGCAGTACTTC. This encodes CASSFRTGTASYEQYF. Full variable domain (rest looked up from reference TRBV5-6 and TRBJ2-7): DAGVTQSPTHLIKTRGQQVTLRCSPKSGHDTVSWYQQALGQGPQFIFQYYEEEERQRGNFPDRFSGHQFPNYSSELNVNALLLGDSALYLCASSFRTGTASYEQYFGPGTRLTVT.

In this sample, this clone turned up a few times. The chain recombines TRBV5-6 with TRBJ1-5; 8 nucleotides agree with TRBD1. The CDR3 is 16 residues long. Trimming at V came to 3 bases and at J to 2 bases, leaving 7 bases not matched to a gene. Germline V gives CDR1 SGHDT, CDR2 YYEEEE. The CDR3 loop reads CASSSLTGEGNQPQHF. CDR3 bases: TGTGCCAGCAGCTCTCTGACAGGGGAAGGCAATCAGCCCCAGCATTTT.

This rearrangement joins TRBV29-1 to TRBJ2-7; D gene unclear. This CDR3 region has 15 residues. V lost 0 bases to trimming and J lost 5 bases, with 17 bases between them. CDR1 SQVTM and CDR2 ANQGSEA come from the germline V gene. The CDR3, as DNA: TGCAGCGTTGAAGATCACCGACGTGTAGGCAACGAGCAGTACTTC. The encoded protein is CSVEDHRRVGNEQYF.

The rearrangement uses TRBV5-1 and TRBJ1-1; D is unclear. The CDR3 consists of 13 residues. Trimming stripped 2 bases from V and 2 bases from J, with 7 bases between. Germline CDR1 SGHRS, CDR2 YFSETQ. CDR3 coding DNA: TGCGCCAGCAGCTTCCAGGTAAACACTGAAGCTTTCTTT. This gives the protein CASSFQVNTEAFF.

This CDR3 is CASSRTGENYGYTF. Written as DNA, the CDR3 is TGTGCCAGCAGCCGGACAGGGGAGAACTATGGCTACACCTTC. The V gene is TRBV6-1, the J gene TRBJ1-2; 9 bases map to TRBD1. CDR3 length: 14 residues. Germline loops: CDR1 MNHNS, CDR2 SASEGT. V shed 6 bases and J 2 bases; nucleotides not matched to a gene: 4.

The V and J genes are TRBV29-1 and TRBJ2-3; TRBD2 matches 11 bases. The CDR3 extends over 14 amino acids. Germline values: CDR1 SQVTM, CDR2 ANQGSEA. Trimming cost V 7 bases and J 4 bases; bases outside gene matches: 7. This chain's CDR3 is CSGVAGGPADTQYF. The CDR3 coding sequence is TGCAGCGGAGTAGCGGGAGGGCCGGCAGATACGCAGTATTTT.

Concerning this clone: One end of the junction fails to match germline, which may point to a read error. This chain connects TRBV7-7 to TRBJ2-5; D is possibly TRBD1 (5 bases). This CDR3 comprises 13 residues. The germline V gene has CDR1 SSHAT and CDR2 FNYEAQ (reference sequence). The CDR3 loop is CASSLVQGETQYF. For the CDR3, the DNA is TGTGCTAGCAGCTTAGTGCAGGGAGAGACCCAGTACTTC.

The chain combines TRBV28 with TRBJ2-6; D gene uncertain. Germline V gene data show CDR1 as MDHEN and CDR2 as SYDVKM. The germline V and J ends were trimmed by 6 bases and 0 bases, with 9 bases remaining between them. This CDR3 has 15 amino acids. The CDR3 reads CASSLTLSGANVLTF. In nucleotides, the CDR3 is TGTGCCAGCAGCCTGACACTCTCTGGGGCCAACGTCCTGACTTTC.

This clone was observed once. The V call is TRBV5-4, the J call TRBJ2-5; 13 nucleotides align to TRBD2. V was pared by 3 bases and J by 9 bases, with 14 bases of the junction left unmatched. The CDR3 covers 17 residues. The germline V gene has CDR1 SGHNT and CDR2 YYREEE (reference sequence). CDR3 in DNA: TGTGCCAGCAGCTCCGGACTAGCGGGGGCCCAGGGAGCGGCCCAGTACTTC. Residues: CASSSGLAGAQGAAQYF.

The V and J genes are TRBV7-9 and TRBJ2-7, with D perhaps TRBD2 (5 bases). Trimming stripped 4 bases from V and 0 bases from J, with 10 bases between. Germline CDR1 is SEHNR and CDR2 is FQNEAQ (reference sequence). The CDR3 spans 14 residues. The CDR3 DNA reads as TGTGCCAGCAGCTCGAGTAGCGACTCCTACGAGCAGTACTTC. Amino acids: CASSSSSDSYEQYF. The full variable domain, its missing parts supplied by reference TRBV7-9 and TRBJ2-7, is DTGVSQNPRHKITKRGQNVTFRCDPISEHNRLYWYRQTLGQGPEFLTYFQNEAQLEKSRLLSDRFSAERPKGSFSTLEIQRTEQGDSAMYLCASSSSSDSYEQYFGPGTRLTVT.

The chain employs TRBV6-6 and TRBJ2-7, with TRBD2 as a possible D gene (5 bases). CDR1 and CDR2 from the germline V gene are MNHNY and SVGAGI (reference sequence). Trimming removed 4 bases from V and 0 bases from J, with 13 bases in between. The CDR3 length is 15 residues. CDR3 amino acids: CASSSLLLVSYEQYF. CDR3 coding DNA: TGTGCCAGCAGTTCCCTACTACTAGTCTCCTACGAGCAGTACTTC.

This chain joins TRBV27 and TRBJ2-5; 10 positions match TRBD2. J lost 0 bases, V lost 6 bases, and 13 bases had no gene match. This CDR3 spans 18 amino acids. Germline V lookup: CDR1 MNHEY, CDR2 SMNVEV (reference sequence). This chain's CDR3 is CASSPPERGGQDQETQYF. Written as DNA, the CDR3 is TGTGCCAGCAGCCCCCCGGAGCGGGGGGGCCAGGACCAAGAGACCCAGTACTTC.

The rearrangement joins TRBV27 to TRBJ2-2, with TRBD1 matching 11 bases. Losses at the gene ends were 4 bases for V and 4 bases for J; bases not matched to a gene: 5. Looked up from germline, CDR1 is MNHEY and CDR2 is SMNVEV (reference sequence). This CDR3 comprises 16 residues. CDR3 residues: CASSSRTGGSTGELFF. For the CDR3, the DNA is TGTGCCAGCAGTTCTCGGACAGGGGGCAGCACCGGGGAGCTGTTTTTT.

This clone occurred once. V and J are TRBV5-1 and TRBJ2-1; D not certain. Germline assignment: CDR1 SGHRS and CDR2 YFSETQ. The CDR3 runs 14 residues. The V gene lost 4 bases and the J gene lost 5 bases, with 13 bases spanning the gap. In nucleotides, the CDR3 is TGCGCCAGCAGCCCTTTCTTAAAGGACAATGAGCAGTTCTTC. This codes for CASSPFLKDNEQFF. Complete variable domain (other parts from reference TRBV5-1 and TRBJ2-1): KAGVTQTPRYLIKTRGQQVTLSCSPISGHRSVSWYQQTPGQGLQFLFEYFSETQRNKGNFPGRFSGRQFSNSRSEMNVSTLELGDSALYLCASSPFLKDNEQFFGPGTRLTVL.

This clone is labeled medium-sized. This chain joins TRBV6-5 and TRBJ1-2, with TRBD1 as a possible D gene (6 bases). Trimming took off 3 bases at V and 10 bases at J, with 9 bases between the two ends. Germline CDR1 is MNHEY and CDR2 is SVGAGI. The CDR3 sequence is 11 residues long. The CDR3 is CASSYGQIYTF. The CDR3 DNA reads TGTGCCAGCAGTTATGGACAGATCTACACCTTC.

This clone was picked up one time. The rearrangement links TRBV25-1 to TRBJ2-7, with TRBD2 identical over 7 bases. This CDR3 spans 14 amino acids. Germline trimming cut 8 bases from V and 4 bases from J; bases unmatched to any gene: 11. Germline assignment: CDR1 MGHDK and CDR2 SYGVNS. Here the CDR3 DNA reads TGTGCCAGCGCCCAGTGGGGAGGGGTGTACGAGCAGTACTTC. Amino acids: CASAQWGGVYEQYF.

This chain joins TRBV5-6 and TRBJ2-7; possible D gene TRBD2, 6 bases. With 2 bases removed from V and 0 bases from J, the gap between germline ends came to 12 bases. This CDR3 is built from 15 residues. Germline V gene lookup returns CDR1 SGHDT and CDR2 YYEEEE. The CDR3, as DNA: TGTGCCAGCAGCTTTGGCGGGGAGAGCTCCTACGAGCAGTACTTC. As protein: CASSFGGESSYEQYF.

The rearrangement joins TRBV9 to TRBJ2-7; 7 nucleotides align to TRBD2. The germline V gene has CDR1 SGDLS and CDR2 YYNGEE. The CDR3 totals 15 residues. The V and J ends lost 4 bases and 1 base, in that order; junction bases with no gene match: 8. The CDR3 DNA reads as TGTGCCAGCAGCCCCTACTGGGGGGGGTCCTACGAGCAGTACTTC. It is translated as CASSPYWGGSYEQYF. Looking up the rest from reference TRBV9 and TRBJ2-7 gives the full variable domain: DSGVTQTPKHLITATGQRVTLRCSPRSGDLSVYWYQQSLDQGLQFLIQYYNGEERAKGNILERFSAQQFPDLHSELNLSSLELGDSALYFCASSPYWGGSYEQYFGPGTRLTVT.

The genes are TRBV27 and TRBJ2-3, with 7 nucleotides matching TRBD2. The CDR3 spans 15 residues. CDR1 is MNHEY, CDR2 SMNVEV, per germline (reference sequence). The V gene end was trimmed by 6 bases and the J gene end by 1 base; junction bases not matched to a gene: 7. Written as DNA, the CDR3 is TGTGCCAGCAGACAACAGCGGGGACGCACAGATACGCAGTATTTT. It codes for CASRQQRGRTDTQYF.

CDR3 DNA sequence: TGTGCCAGCAGTGACCTCCCTACAGGGCCAGATACGCAGTATTTT. Its protein is CASSDLPTGPDTQYF. This chain links TRBV6-4 with TRBJ2-3; tentative D call: TRBD1 (6 bases). Per germline, CDR1 MRHNA and CDR2 SNTAGT. Trimming removed 2 bases at V and 4 bases at J, with 13 bases between. The CDR3 is 15 amino acids.

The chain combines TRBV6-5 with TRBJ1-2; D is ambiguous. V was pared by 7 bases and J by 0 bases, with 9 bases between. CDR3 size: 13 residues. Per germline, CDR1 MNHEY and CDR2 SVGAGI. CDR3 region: CASTPGPNYGYTF. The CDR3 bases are TGTGCCAGCACTCCGGGTCCTAACTATGGCTACACCTTC.